This TCR beta chain was identified in a study of Ad26.COV2.S vaccination and SARS-CoV-2 variants. At the level of the study: Ad26.COV2.S shots went into the muscle once or twice, 56 days apart.

About this clone itself: Its antigen is still unknown.

Study-wide results and limits: Across vaccine and placebo recipients, the breadth of non-spike TCRs was similar.

Assay used: immunoSEQ multiplex PCR; TCRdb lists only in-frame clones, some missing. The table records approximately 500,000 clones, roughly nine tenths of them present only once. The treatment was: 15 to 20 received Ad26.COV2.S at low or high dose, single or two shots; 5 received placebo; per-sample allocation not given. Collection of samples fell on day 63 after the first vaccine or placebo injection. This adult donor, from Boston, was 18-55 years old. The CDR3 runs to 13 residues. Germline V gene data show CDR1 as SGHTS and CDR2 as YDEGEE. Trimming pared 7 bases from V and 3 bases from J, leaving 14 bases between.

The sample consisted of peripheral blood, taken in a trial of Ad26.COV2.S vaccine versus placebo. This TCR derives from a person between 18 and 59 years old who received the Ad26.COV2.S COVID-19 vaccine or a placebo. The chain couples TRBV5-8 to TRBJ2-7, with D possibly TRBD2 on 6 matching bases. The CDR3 DNA follows: TGTGCCAGCGGGGGGAATGTTCTCTACGAGCAGTACTTC. Protein product: CASGGNVLYEQYF.